This TCR beta chain was sequenced during a study of blood T cell repertoires in COVID-19. Per the authors' pipeline: Estimation of nucleated cell counts was performed using reference gene primer amplification. Measured with immunoSEQ multiplex PCR; TCRdb has only the in-frame clones, and not every one. The V and J calls and the clone size are those of that table, but D and trimming were determined from the DNA. The sample includes 200,000 to 250,000 clones, around 88% of them seen just once. Sequenced input: peripheral blood. The receptor comes from a young woman who had recovered from COVID-19.

For the CDR3, the DNA is TGTGCCAGCAGCCTGACTAGCGGGGGGGCTGGAGAGCAGTTCTTC. Its protein is CASSLTSGGAGEQFF. The chain joins TRBV7-9 to TRBJ2-1, with TRBD2 matching over 14 bases. The V and J ends lost 5 bases and 10 bases, in that order; junction bases with no gene match: 7. The CDR3 has 15 residues. Germline V gene sequence: CDR1 SEHNR, CDR2 FQNEAQ (reference sequence).